This T cell receptor (beta chain) originates from a study of cytomegalovirus exposure and HLA in healthy donors. Germline CDR1 is LGHNA and CDR2 is YSLEER. The CDR3 is 16 amino acids. Comment on this clone: The target antigen is unknown.

Study-level results: A missense variant in DCLRE1C was later tied to TCR beta V- and J-gene trimming. The listing of 150 to 200 TCR beta chains classed them as cytomegalovirus-associated.

PCR primers comprised 60 Vbeta and 13 Jbeta primers. Per the authors' pipeline: Unique TCR beta chains totaled about 73 million in a later count, with approximately 11 million of them shared. The table came from immunoSEQ multiplex PCR; TCRdb's copy has only in-frame clones and leaves some out. V, J and clone size were drawn from that table, and D and trimming were deduced from the DNA. The table includes roughly 100,000 clones, approximately 82% detected once. The rearrangement links TRBV4-3 to TRBJ2-5; 10 bases fit TRBD2. Matching the DNA end better, TRBJ2-7 makes the J call doubtful. The receptor's source is a man aged 35 to 55 in good health and CMV-seropositive. Sample: PBMCs. The CDR3 DNA reads TGCGCCAGCAGCCCAAGTGAAGCGGGAGGGATCTACGAGCAGTACTTC. Translating it yields CASSPSEAGGIYEQYF.